This T cell receptor (beta chain) was identified during a study of T-cell reconstitution after alpha-beta-depleted transplantation in children. The TCRbeta library was prepared with unique molecular identifiers. From the PCR reads, TCRdb called clonotypes with MiXCR, one entry per CDR3 protein. The sample lists 500,000 to 750,000 distinct CDR3 sequences, around 27% occurring once. The sample here was PBMCs, taken before TCRalphabeta/CD19-depleted stem cell transplant. The sequence was collected from a boy under three years old with Wiskott-Aldrich syndrome, due to receive a stem cell transplant.

CDR3 bases: TGTGCCAGCAGATTAAGACAGGGGTCCTACAATGAGCAGTTCTTC. It specifies CASRLRQGSYNEQFF. The chain recombines TRBV5-5 with TRBJ2-1; 8 nucleotides line up with TRBD1. Unmatched junction bases numbered 5, after V lost 5 bases and J lost 1 base. CDR3 size: 15 residues. Looked up from germline, CDR1 is SGHKS and CDR2 is YYEKEE (reference sequence). Full variable domain (outside the CDR3, taken from reference TRBV5-5 and TRBJ2-1): DAGVTQSPTHLIKTRGQQVTLRCSPISGHKSVSWYQQVLGQGPQFIFQYYEKEERGRGNFPDRFSARQFPNYSSELNVNALLLGDSALYLCASRLRQGSYNEQFFGPGTRLTVL.